The next 7 T cell receptor beta chains were all read from a single sample in a study of Ad26.COV2.S vaccination and SARS-CoV-2 variants. The repertoire was sequenced with immunoSEQ multiplex PCR; TCRdb's copy has only in-frame clones and lacks some. The sample lists a few hundred thousand clones, roughly 87% occurring once. Treatment denoted: roughly 18 received Ad26.COV2.S at low or high dose, single or two shots; 5 received placebo; per-sample allocation not given. All samples were drawn on day 63, counting from the first vaccine or placebo injection. The source material was peripheral blood, sampled in a trial of Ad26.COV2.S vaccine versus placebo. The source is a person aged 18-60 years who received the Ad26.COV2.S COVID-19 vaccine or a placebo.

This clone has only a few counts. The V gene is TRBV29-1, the J gene TRBJ1-2, with D perhaps TRBD1 (5 bases). This CDR3 spans 13 amino acids. Germline CDR1 SQVTM, CDR2 ANQGSEA. V was cut by 7 bases and J by 0 bases, with 12 bases left in between. The CDR3 loop is CSALGQTNYGYTF. In nucleotides, the CDR3 is TGCAGCGCCCTAGGACAAACTAACTATGGCTACACCTTC.

The V and J genes are TRBV7-2 and TRBJ2-2, with D possibly being TRBD2 (6 bases). This CDR3 has 18 residues. Deletions cut 0 bases from V and 0 bases from J, with 14 bases between. Germline CDR1 is SGHTA and CDR2 is FQGNSA. The CDR3 DNA reads TGTGCCAGCAGCTTAGCCGCGGTTGGGGGGACGAACACCGGGGAGCTGTTTTTT. Its protein product is CASSLAAVGGTNTGELFF. The full variable domain, in which reference TRBV7-2 and TRBJ2-2 provide the parts outside the CDR3, is GAGVSQSPSNKVTEKGKDVELRCDPISGHTALYWYRQSLGQGLEFLIYFQGNSAPDKSGLPSDRFSAERTGGSVSTLTIQRTQQEDSAVYLCASSLAAVGGTNTGELFFGEGSRLTVL.

The rearrangement uses TRBV2 and TRBJ2-3; D remains unclear. This CDR3 is built from 14 residues. Germline V gene data show CDR1 as SNHLY and CDR2 as FYNNEI. Trimming left V 5 bases short and J 6 bases short, with 15 bases between. The CDR3 region is CASSHPNAPDTQYF. In DNA, the CDR3 is TGTGCCAGCAGTCATCCTAACGCACCGGATACGCAGTATTTT. Complete variable domain (other parts from reference TRBV2 and TRBJ2-3): EPEVTQTPSHQVTQMGQEVILRCVPISNHLYFYWYRQILGQKVEFLVSFYNNEISEKSEIFDDQFSVERPDGSNFTLKIRSTKLEDSAMYFCASSHPNAPDTQYFGPGTRLTVL.

This chain joins TRBV3-1 (or the pseudogene TRBV3-2) and TRBJ1-2; D is unresolved. Germline values: CDR1 LGHDT, CDR2 YNNKEL (reference sequence). Trimming cost V 4 bases and J 2 bases, with 5 bases left between them. The CDR3 sequence is 12 residues long. This chain's CDR3 is CASSPQNYGYTF. CDR3 nucleotides: TGTGCCAGCAGCCCCCAGAACTATGGCTACACCTTC.

The chain joins TRBV4-2 to TRBJ2-2; TRBD2 is a possible D gene (6 bases). V was trimmed by 8 bases and J by 3 bases, leaving 13 bases between them. CDR1 and CDR2 (germline): LGHNA, YNFKEQ. The CDR3 consists of 14 residues. The CDR3 DNA follows: TGTGCCAGCTCCCTGGGCGGGGACACCGGGGAGCTGTTTTTT. The encoded protein is CASSLGGDTGELFF.

The chain has TRBV11-1 and TRBJ2-5; D is perhaps TRBD1 or TRBD2 (5 bases each). Germline values: CDR1 SGHAT, CDR2 FQDESV (reference sequence). Trimming shortened V by 5 bases and J by 0 bases, and 10 bases separated the two germline ends. There are 14 residues in the CDR3. CDR3 in amino acids: CASSVVGHQETQYF. CDR3 nucleotides: TGTGCCAGCAGCGTAGTGGGACACCAAGAGACCCAGTACTTC.

CDR3 residues: CASSGIDRGLGYTF. The CDR3 DNA reads as TGTGCCAGCAGTGGAATAGACAGGGGGCTAGGCTACACCTTC. The chain joins TRBV28 to TRBJ1-2, with 10 bases aligning to TRBD1. Germline assignment: CDR1 MDHEN and CDR2 SYDVKM. The CDR3 is 14 residues long. V shed 5 bases, J shed 8 bases, and the junction held 8 bases outside the gene matches.